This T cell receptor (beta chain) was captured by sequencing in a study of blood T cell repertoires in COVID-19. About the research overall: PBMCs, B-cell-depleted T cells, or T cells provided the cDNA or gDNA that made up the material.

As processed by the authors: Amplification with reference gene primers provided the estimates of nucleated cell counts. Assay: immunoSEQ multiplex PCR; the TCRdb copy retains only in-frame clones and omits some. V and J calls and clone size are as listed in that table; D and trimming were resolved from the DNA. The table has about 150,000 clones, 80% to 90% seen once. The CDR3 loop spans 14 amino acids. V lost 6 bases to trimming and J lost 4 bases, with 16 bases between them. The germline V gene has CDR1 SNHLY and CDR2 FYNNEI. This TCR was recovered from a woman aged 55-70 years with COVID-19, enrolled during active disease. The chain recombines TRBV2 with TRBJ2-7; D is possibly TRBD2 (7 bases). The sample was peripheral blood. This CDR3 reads CASSGGRGYYEQYV. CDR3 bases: TGTGCCAGCAGCGGGGGGCGGGGGTATTACGAGCAGTACGTC.